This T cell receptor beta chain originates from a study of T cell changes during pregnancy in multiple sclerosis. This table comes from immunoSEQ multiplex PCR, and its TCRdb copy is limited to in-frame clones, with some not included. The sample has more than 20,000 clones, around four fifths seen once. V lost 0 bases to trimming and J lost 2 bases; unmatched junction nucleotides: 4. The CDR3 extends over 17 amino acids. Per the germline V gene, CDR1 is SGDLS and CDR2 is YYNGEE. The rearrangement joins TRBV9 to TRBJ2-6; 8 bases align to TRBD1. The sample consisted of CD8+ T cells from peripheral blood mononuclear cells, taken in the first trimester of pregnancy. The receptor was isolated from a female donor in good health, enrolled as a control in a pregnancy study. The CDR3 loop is CASSVADRAAGANVLTF. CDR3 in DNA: TGTGCCAGCAGCGTAGCGGACAGGGCAGCTGGGGCCAACGTCCTGACTTTC.